This entry concerns a single T cell receptor (beta chain). This clone was detected a few times. Its antigen remains unidentified. Base qualities are not provided; no much larger clone lies one nucleotide away. The data originate from a study of T cell changes during pregnancy in multiple sclerosis (dated by TCRdb to the late 2010s). Some background on the complete study: Changes in the T cell repertoire over the course of pregnancy were examined in this study in women with multiple sclerosis.

The method was the immunoSEQ multiplex PCR assay. The table comes from immuneACCESS by way of TCRdb, which keeps in-frame sequences with V and J called. Part of the clones is missing from these tables; in studies checked, under half for an unresolved V gene and the rest for unknown reasons. This sample lists approximately 87,000 clones; about 90% were detected once. 0.4% to 0.6% of the sample rests with the top ten. The material sequenced was CD4+ T cells from peripheral blood mononuclear cells, taken in the second trimester of pregnancy. The sequence was obtained from a female donor with multiple sclerosis, enrolled in a pregnancy study.

At the DNA level, the sequence is TGTGCCAGCAGGAGCCGGGACAGTAACTATGGCTACACCTTC. Its coded protein is CASRSRDSNYGYTF. The chain was built from TRBV2 and TRBJ1-2, with 7 junctional bases fitting TRBD1. The CDR3 spans 14 residues, from the cysteine through the phenylalanine. The kept DNA is CDR3 alone, 42 bases in frame from the first base. Ends trimmed: V by 6 bases, J by 1 base; bases unmatched to a gene: 5. CDR1 SNHLY and CDR2 FYNNEI were looked up in the germline V gene.